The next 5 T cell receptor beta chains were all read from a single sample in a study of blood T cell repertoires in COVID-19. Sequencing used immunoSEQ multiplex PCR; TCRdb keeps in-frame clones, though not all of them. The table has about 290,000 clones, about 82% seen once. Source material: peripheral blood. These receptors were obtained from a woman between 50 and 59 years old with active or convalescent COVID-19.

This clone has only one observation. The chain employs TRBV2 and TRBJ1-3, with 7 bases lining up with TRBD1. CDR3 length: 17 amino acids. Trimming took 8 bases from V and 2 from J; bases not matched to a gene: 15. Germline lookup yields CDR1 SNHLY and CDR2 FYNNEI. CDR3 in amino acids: CASSPRGQGIAGNTIYF. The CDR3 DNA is TGTGCCAGCTCCCCAAGGGGGCAGGGGATAGCTGGAAACACCATATATTTT.

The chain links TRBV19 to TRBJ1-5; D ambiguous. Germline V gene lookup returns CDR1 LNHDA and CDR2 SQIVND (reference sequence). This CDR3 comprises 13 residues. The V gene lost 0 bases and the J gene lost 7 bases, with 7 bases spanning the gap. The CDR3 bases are TGTGCCAGTAGTATAGAGGGCTACCAGCCCCAGCATTTT. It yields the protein CASSIEGYQPQHF.

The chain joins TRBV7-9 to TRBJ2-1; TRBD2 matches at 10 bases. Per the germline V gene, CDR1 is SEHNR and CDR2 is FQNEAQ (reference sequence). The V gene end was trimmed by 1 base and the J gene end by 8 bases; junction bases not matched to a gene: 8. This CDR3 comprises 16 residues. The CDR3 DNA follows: TGTGCCAGCAGCTTAGGTAATCTAGCGGGAGTGGATGAGCAGTTCTTC. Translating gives CASSLGNLAGVDEQFF.

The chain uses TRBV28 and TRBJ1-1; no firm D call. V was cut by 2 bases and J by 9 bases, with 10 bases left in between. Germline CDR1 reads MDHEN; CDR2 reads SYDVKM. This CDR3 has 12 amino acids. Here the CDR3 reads CASSLPFKKAFF. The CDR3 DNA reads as TGTGCCAGCAGTTTACCTTTTAAAAAAGCTTTCTTT.

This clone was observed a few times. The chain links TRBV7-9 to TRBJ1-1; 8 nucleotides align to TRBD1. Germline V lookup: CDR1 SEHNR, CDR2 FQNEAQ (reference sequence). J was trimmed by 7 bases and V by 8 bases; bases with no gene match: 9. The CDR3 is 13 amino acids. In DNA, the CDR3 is TGTGCCAGCTCCGGACAGGGCTCCCTTGAAGCTTTCTTT. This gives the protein CASSGQGSLEAFF.